Listed below are T cell receptor beta chains from one sample, sequenced in a study of long-term antiretroviral therapy in people with HIV. This table comes from immunoSEQ multiplex PCR, and its TCRdb copy is limited to in-frame clones, with some not included. Of 23,000 or so clones listed, approximately 78% are singletons. The sequences come from unsorted PBMCs, collected 0.2 years after starting antiretroviral therapy. These receptors all stem from a woman aged 25 to 39 with HIV. The CDR3 runs from the conserved cysteine through the conserved F or W. D genes are given only for firm matches. Not every row has a clone size; where given, it reads once, few, many or a size class.

CDR3 DNA | CDR3 protein | D gene | clone size | J gene | V gene
TGTGCCAGCAGTGAATCCCCAGGGGTCAGGTATGGCTACACCTTC | CASSESPGVRYGYTF | NA | NA | TRBJ1-2 | TRBV6-1
TGTGCCAGCAGCTTTGACAGTGAAAAACTGTTTTTT | CASSFDSEKLFF | NA | NA | TRBJ1-4 | TRBV5-8
TGCGCCAGCAGCTTGTCTCAGAACACTGAAGCTTTCTTT | CASSLSQNTEAFF | NA | NA | TRBJ1-1 | TRBV5-1
TGTGCCAGCAGTGTTCTGGGAGCTTTCTTT | CASSVLGAFF | NA | NA | TRBJ1-1 | TRBV2
TGTGCCAGCAGAGCCAACTCTGGGGGGCCCGTTGGAACCGGGGAGCTGTTTTTT | CASRANSGGPVGTGELFF | NA | NA | TRBJ2-2 | TRBV9
TGTGCCAGCAGCGCCGGGGAGCTGTTTTTT | CASSAGELFF | NA | once | TRBJ2-2 | TRBV6-7
TGTGCCAGCAGTCCCAGTGGGGAGTTCGTGTGGTACTTC | CASSPSGEFVWYF | NA | NA | TRBJ2-7 | TRBV27
TGCAGCGTTGCCTCGGACGGTAACAATGAGCAGTTCTTC | CSVASDGNNEQFF | NA | NA | TRBJ2-1 | TRBV29-1
TGTGCCAGCAGCCTACGTCTTTGGGGACTAGCGGTCACCGGGGAGCTGTTTTTT | CASSLRLWGLAVTGELFF | TRBD2 | NA | TRBJ2-2 | TRBV4-2
TGTGCCAGCAGCACCTTGCCGGGACATCGCTTTGGTTCCCACGAGCAGTACTTC | CASSTLPGHRFGSHEQYF | NA | NA | TRBJ2-7 | TRBV5-5
TGTGCCAGCAGTTCCTATGGCTACACCTTC | CASSSYGYTF | NA | NA | TRBJ1-2 | TRBV27
TGCGCCAGCAGCTTGGTCGGAGCCACCACCTACAATGAGCAGTTCTTC | CASSLVGATTYNEQFF | NA | NA | TRBJ2-1 | TRBV5-1
TGTGCCAGCAGCCCCGGCAACGCCAATGAAAAACTGTTTTTT | CASSPGNANEKLFF | NA | once | TRBJ1-4 | TRBV7-2
TGTGCCAGCAGCCTAAACAGGGGCGGGAGGGAGCATTTT | CASSLNRGGREHF | TRBD1 | NA | TRBJ1-5 | TRBV27
TGTGCCAGCAGCAGGACATTTACGGAGGACACTGAAGCTTTCTTT | CASSRTFTEDTEAFF | NA | NA | TRBJ1-1 | TRBV6-4